This entry features one T cell receptor beta chain sequence. The source of the sample is a study of blood T cells in healthy people across ages. Study overall: Through template switching, about one barcoded beta molecule was captured per two T cells, as measured in model experiments.

Germline V lookup: CDR1 SGHRS, CDR2 YFSETQ. The CDR3 has 17 residues. The J segment lost 5 bases and the V segment lost 4 bases, leaving 13 bases of the junction unmatched. The second PCR ran roughly 6 to 12 cycles with a sample-barcoded 5' primer and J-beta primers. TCRdb analysed the 5' RACE reads with MiXCR anew, one entry per CDR3 protein. The table has about 690,000 distinct CDR3 sequences, around 38% seen once. The specimen was blood. The sequence was obtained from a man older than 75 in good health. The chain is built from TRBV5-1 and TRBJ2-3; 10 nucleotides agree with TRBD1. The CDR3 spells CASSPGAGTGVGDTQYF. The CDR3 DNA is TGCGCCAGCAGCCCCGGGGCCGGGACAGGGGTAGGAGATACGCAGTATTTT.